This T cell receptor beta chain was documented in a study of T cells in Graves' hyperthyroidism and ophthalmopathy. Study in general: Specimen type is peripheral blood, collected at initial diagnosis prior to any treatment.

This clonotype came up many times. Antigen unknown. Study results and limitations: Ophthalmopathy was identified by the model a median about seven months ahead of onset.

RNA transcripts provided the source from which TCR beta CDR3 regions were amplified. In the first-round RT-PCR of the TCR CDR3, the HTBI primer set was used. TCRdb redid the calling of the multiplex PCR reads with MiXCR, one entry per CDR3 protein. The sample lists 350,000 or so distinct CDR3 sequences, 15% to 20% occurring once. The receptor was derived from a woman aged 40 to 50 with Graves' ophthalmopathy. Source material: blood.

DNA of the CDR3: TGTGCCACCAGTGAAACTGACGGAGAGAGCTATGGCTACACCTTC. It encodes CATSETDGESYGYTF. The chain uses TRBV24-1 and TRBJ1-2; D remains unclear. V was pared by 4 bases and J by 4 bases, with 15 bases between. The CDR3 runs 15 residues. Germline CDR1 is KGHDR and CDR2 is SFDVKD.